This entry lists 31 T cell receptor beta chains sequenced from one sample in a study of breast tumors, draining lymph nodes, adjacent tissues. A single record per CDR3 protein comes from TCRdb applying MiXCR to the multiplex PCR reads. The profile shows around 19,000 distinct CDR3 sequences, 25% to 35% of them singletons. The sequenced sample consisted of breast tumor tissue. The source is a female donor with breast cancer. Some clones in this sample may be carry-over from other donors' samples.

The V gene is TRBV28, the J gene TRBJ1-6; D is perhaps TRBD1 (6 bases). Germline CDR1 MDHEN, CDR2 SYDVKM. The CDR3 runs 17 residues. Between the trimmed V and J ends, which lost 5 bases and 8 bases, there was a span of 22 bases. As DNA, the CDR3 is TGTGCCAGCAGTCTCCGCCCGTACAGGGAGGCTGATTCACCCCTCCACTTT. Its translation is CASSLRPYREADSPLHF.

Ten or more counts support this clonotype. V usage is TRBV7-2 and J usage is TRBJ2-7; 8 nucleotides align to TRBD2. Germline CDR1 reads SGHTA; CDR2 reads FQGNSA. This CDR3 is 13 amino acids long. V gave up 7 bases and J gave up 4 bases; unmatched junction bases: 6. The DNA for the CDR3 is TGTGCCAGCAATAGCGGGAACACTTACGAGCAGTACTTC. Protein product: CASNSGNTYEQYF.

In this sample, this clonotype turned up many times. V and J are TRBV20-1 and TRBJ1-5, with D maybe TRBD1 (6 bases). The germline V gene encodes CDR1 DFQATT and CDR2 SNEGSKA (reference sequence). The CDR3 covers 17 residues. Trimming pared 3 bases from V and 3 bases from J, leaving 21 bases between. CDR3 in amino acids: CSAREPKGGLPNQPQHF. The CDR3 bases are TGCAGTGCTAGGGAGCCAAAGGGGGGCCTCCCCAATCAGCCCCAGCATTTT.

The sample holds many counts of this clonotype. This sequence joins TRBV6-2 or TRBV6-3 and TRBJ2-3; tentative D call: TRBD1 (5 bases). Trimming removed 8 bases from V and 2 bases from J, with 29 bases in between. Per the germline V gene, CDR1 is MNHEY and CDR2 is SVGEGT. There are 19 residues in the CDR3. The CDR3 sequence is CASPSDQGYLIFFTDTQYF. As DNA, the CDR3 is TGTGCCAGCCCATCCGACCAGGGATACCTTATCTTTTTCACAGATACGCAGTATTTT.

CDR3 residues: CASSPENSQRTQYF. The CDR3 DNA sequence: TGCGCCAGCAGCCCCGAGAACAGTCAAAGGACCCAGTACTTC. V gene TRBV5-1 combines with J gene TRBJ2-5; no clear D. Germline V lookup: CDR1 SGHRS, CDR2 YFSETQ. The CDR3 covers 14 residues. Trimming removed 4 bases at V and 7 bases at J, with 17 bases between.

This clonotype was seen repeatedly, ten times or more. This rearrangement joins TRBV6-4 to TRBJ2-3; 8 bases line up with TRBD1. The CDR3 length is 14 residues. Germline-derived CDR1 and CDR2 are MRHNA and SNTAGT. J lost 2 bases, V lost 6 bases, and 4 bases had no gene match. CDR3: CASSPGQDTDTQYF. DNA for the CDR3: TGTGCCAGCAGCCCGGGACAGGACACAGATACGCAGTATTTT.

This clonotype was counted ten times or more. The gene calls are TRBV4-2 and TRBJ2-3; 8 bases are a match to TRBD2. CDR1 LGHNA and CDR2 YNFKEQ come from the germline V gene. V shed 3 bases, J shed 4 bases, and the junction held 12 bases outside the gene matches. The CDR3 spans 17 residues. This CDR3 reads CASSHGRAGVHADTQYF. CDR3 nucleotide sequence: TGTGCCAGCAGCCATGGTCGAGCGGGAGTCCACGCAGATACGCAGTATTTT.

The chain employs TRBV5-5 and TRBJ2-1; 9 nucleotides align to TRBD1. The CDR3 is 17 amino acids. Losses at the gene ends were 4 bases for V and 7 bases for J; bases not matched to a gene: 15. From germline, CDR1 is SGHKS and CDR2 YYEKEE (reference sequence). The CDR3 reads CASSQDQGTGHMNEQFF. In DNA form, the CDR3 reads TGTGCCAGCAGCCAAGATCAAGGGACAGGGCATATGAATGAGCAGTTCTTC.

This clonotype was found once. The chain uses TRBV5-1 and TRBJ2-1; 13 bases are shared with TRBD2. Germline lookup yields CDR1 SGHRS and CDR2 YFSETQ. The CDR3 consists of 15 residues. Trimming at V came to 1 base and at J to 6 bases, leaving 1 base not matched to a gene. As DNA, the CDR3 is TGCGCCAGCAGCTTGACTAGCGGGAGGGCCAATGAGCAGTTCTTC. This gives the protein CASSLTSGRANEQFF.

V gene TRBV9 combines with J gene TRBJ1-1; 7 bases match TRBD1. Germline V gene sequence: CDR1 SGDLS, CDR2 YYNGEE. CDR3 length: 15 amino acids. V lost 4 bases, J lost 3 bases, and 9 bases stayed unmatched. The CDR3 reads CASSPAGTVHTEAFF. The DNA of the CDR3 is TGTGCCAGCAGCCCGGCCGGGACAGTTCACACTGAAGCTTTCTTT.

The CDR3: CASSLNRDSNYGYTF. The DNA of the CDR3 is TGTGCCAGCAGCCTTAACAGGGATTCTAACTATGGCTACACCTTC. The chain uses TRBV3-1 and TRBJ1-2; tentative D call: TRBD1 (6 bases). CDR3 length equals 15 residues. Germline lookup yields CDR1 LGHDT and CDR2 YNNKEL (reference sequence). V was trimmed by 4 bases and J by 0 bases, leaving 12 bases between them.

This clonotype was counted at least ten times. The chain combines TRBV20-1 with TRBJ2-1; 13 bases are a match to TRBD2. Per germline, CDR1 DFQATT and CDR2 SNEGSKA (reference sequence). The CDR3 extends over 15 amino acids. The trim removed 3 bases at V and 8 bases at J, leaving 7 bases unmatched. The CDR3 region has the DNA TGCAGTGCTAGGGTCGGACTAGCGGGAGTGCATGAGCAGTTCTTC. Protein sequence: CSARVGLAGVHEQFF.

J is TRBJ2-1 and V is TRBV27; TRBD2 is a possible D gene (6 bases). This CDR3 is 16 amino acids long. Germline values: CDR1 MNHEY, CDR2 SMNVEV (reference sequence). Trimming removed 7 bases from V and 4 bases from J, with 20 bases in between. CDR3 DNA: TGTGCCAGCACCGCTCTTCGACTAGGGGATTACAATGAGCAGTTCTTC. It yields the protein CASTALRLGDYNEQFF.

V usage is TRBV20-1 and J usage is TRBJ2-1; D may be TRBD2 (5 bases). CDR3 length: 11 amino acids. Trimming removed 7 bases from V and 6 bases from J, with 10 bases in between. Germline assignment: CDR1 DFQATT and CDR2 SNEGSKA (reference sequence). CDR3 amino acids: CSGMGANEQFF. In DNA form, the CDR3 reads TGCAGTGGGATGGGAGCCAATGAGCAGTTCTTC.

The sample holds many counts of this clonotype. This chain joins TRBV4-2 and TRBJ2-1, with TRBD2 as a possible D gene (6 bases). With 0 bases removed from V and 9 bases from J, the gap between germline ends came to 12 bases. The CDR3 runs 14 residues. CDR1 is LGHNA and CDR2 is YNFKEQ in the germline V gene. This CDR3 is CASSQEGRGVEQFF. The CDR3 DNA sequence: TGTGCCAGCAGCCAAGAAGGGCGGGGCGTTGAGCAGTTCTTC.

At least ten counts were recorded for this clonotype. This chain links TRBV14 with TRBJ2-7; D is unresolved. This CDR3 is 13 amino acids long. CDR1 SGHDN and CDR2 FVKESK come from the germline V gene. Trimming took off 0 bases at V and 8 bases at J, with 11 bases between the two ends. Here the CDR3 DNA reads TGTGCCAGCAGCCAAGATAATTACAACAAGCAGTACTTC. This translates into CASSQDNYNKQYF.

This clonotype was seen repeatedly, ten times or more. The rearrangement uses TRBV5-1 and TRBJ2-7; tentative D call: TRBD2 (5 bases). This CDR3 region has 14 residues. Germline lookup yields CDR1 SGHRS and CDR2 YFSETQ. V lost 6 bases to trimming and J lost 0 bases, with 13 bases between them. CDR3 loop: CASTPAVTSYEQYF. The DNA for the CDR3 is TGCGCCAGCACCCCAGCGGTAACCTCCTACGAGCAGTACTTC.

The chain combines TRBV28 with TRBJ2-1; 8 bases fit TRBD2. This CDR3 spans 15 amino acids. The trim removed 6 bases at V and 2 bases at J, leaving 6 bases unmatched. Germline lookup yields CDR1 MDHEN and CDR2 SYDVKM. CDR3 residues: CASSPSGGAYNEQFF. In DNA form, the CDR3 reads TGTGCCAGCAGCCCAAGCGGGGGAGCCTACAATGAGCAGTTCTTC.

This clonotype was found many times. The chain couples TRBV7-2 to TRBJ1-6, with TRBD1 as a possible D gene (5 bases). Germline lookup yields CDR1 SGHTA and CDR2 FQGNSA. V gave up 4 bases and J gave up 6 bases, with 19 bases separating them. This CDR3 is built from 17 residues. The CDR3 is CASSYGGLLIGNSPLHF. The CDR3 bases are TGTGCCAGCAGCTATGGGGGACTCCTAATTGGTAATTCACCCCTCCACTTT.

The count of this clonotype is one. The junction departs from the called germline gene at one end, perhaps through a read error. The chain combines TRBV4-2 with TRBJ1-5; perhaps TRBD1 as D (5 bases). Per the germline V gene, CDR1 is LGHNA and CDR2 is YNFKEQ. The CDR3 runs 15 residues. The DNA for the CDR3 is TGTGCCAGCAGCCAAGCGGAGGGGTGCAATCAGCTCCAGCATTTT. Its translation: CASSQAEGCNQLQHF.

This clonotype is categorized as medium-sized. J is TRBJ2-2 and V is TRBV5-1; D call uncertain. The germline V gene encodes CDR1 SGHRS and CDR2 YFSETQ. Trimming removed 4 bases from V and 1 base from J, with 5 bases in between. The length of the CDR3 is 13 residues. CDR3 nucleotides: TGCGCCAGCAGCCCAGGGAACACCGGGGAGCTGTTTTTT. As protein: CASSPGNTGELFF.

This clonotype was detected ten times or more. The chain couples TRBV6-6 to TRBJ1-5; D remains unclear. This CDR3 has 12 residues. Germline V lookup: CDR1 MNHNY, CDR2 SVGAGI (reference sequence). Trimming stripped 2 bases from V and 6 bases from J, with 5 bases between. The CDR3 reads CASSYPGQPQHF. The CDR3 DNA reads as TGTGCCAGCAGTTACCCGGGTCAGCCCCAGCATTTT.

This clonotype was observed at least ten times. The chain carries TRBV20-1 and TRBJ1-2; D is ambiguous. The V and J ends lost 6 bases and 1 base respectively, with 12 bases between them. The CDR3 totals 13 residues. Germline lookup yields CDR1 DFQATT and CDR2 SNEGSKA (reference sequence). In DNA form, the CDR3 reads TGCAGTGCGCGGCTGGGGAATAACTATGGCTACACCTTC. Protein sequence: CSARLGNNYGYTF.

This clonotype was observed many times. The chain has TRBV12-3 or TRBV12-4 and TRBJ2-7; D possibly uses TRBD1 or TRBD2 (5 bases each). The CDR3 sequence is 15 residues long. Trimming took 5 bases from V and 3 from J, leaving 17 bases between them. CDR3 amino acids: CASSGDRDGYYEQYF. The CDR3 DNA is TGTGCCAGCAGTGGCGACCGGGACGGATACTACGAGCAGTACTTC.

Ten or more counts support this clonotype. The CDR3 region is CASSAYRGHTGELFF. CDR3 nucleotides: TGTGCCAGCAGTGCCTACAGGGGGCACACCGGGGAGCTGTTTTTT. The chain is built from TRBV6-5 and TRBJ2-2, with TRBD1 matching over 9 bases. The germline CDR1 and CDR2 sequences are MNHEY and SVGAGI. The CDR3 is 15 amino acids. After removal of 5 bases from V and 3 bases from J, the junction contained 4 bases not matched to a gene.

V is TRBV6-5 and J is TRBJ2-7; TRBD1 aligns across 9 bases. The germline gives CDR1 MNHEY, CDR2 SVGAGI. The CDR3 runs to 15 residues. V lost 2 bases and J lost 6; bases outside the gene matches: 8. CDR3: CASSYGGTGRFEQYF. CDR3 DNA: TGTGCCAGCAGTTACGGGGGGACAGGGCGCTTCGAGCAGTACTTC.

This clonotype was detected many times. This chain uses TRBV29-1 with TRBJ2-3, with 8 positions matching TRBD1. The CDR3 sequence is 15 residues long. The ends lost 6 bases at V and 6 bases at J; junction bases unmatched: 14. Germline V gene data show CDR1 as SQVTM and CDR2 as ANQGSEA. CDR3 residues: CSVATGAAQGDTQYF. The CDR3 bases are TGCAGCGTAGCGACAGGGGCCGCCCAGGGGGATACGCAGTATTTT.

In the case of this clonotype: Compared with germline, one end of the junction differs, possibly owing to a read error. This chain connects TRBV7-8 to TRBJ2-7; 11 bases are a match to TRBD1. CDR1 and CDR2 (germline): SGHVS, FQNEAQ. CDR3 length: 15 amino acids. The DNA for the CDR3 is TGTGCCAGCAGCTTATCTGGGACAGGGGGGTTTGAGCGGTACTTC. Amino acid sequence: CASSLSGTGGFERYF. Based on the CDR3 plus reference TRBV7-8 and TRBJ2-7, the full variable domain is GAGVSQSPRYKVAKRGQDVALRCDPISGHVSLFWYQQALGQGPEFLTYFQNEAQLDKSGLPSDRFFAERPEGSVSTLKIQRTQQEDSAVYLCASSLSGTGGFERYFGPGTRLTVT.

This clonotype is judged medium-sized. J is TRBJ2-1 and V is TRBV5-1; TRBD2 agrees at 8 bases. CDR1 and CDR2 from the germline V gene are SGHRS and YFSETQ. The CDR3 is 16 amino acids. V lost 1 base and J lost 8; bases outside the gene matches: 11. CDR3 amino acids: CASSLRMGLGTHEQFF. For the CDR3, the DNA is TGCGCCAGCAGCTTGAGGATGGGACTAGGAACCCATGAGCAGTTCTTC.

This chain joins TRBV24-1 and TRBJ2-1, with D hard to call. The CDR3 loop spans 12 amino acids. The V gene lost 4 bases and the J gene lost 2 bases, with 2 bases spanning the gap. CDR1 KGHDR and CDR2 SFDVKD come from the germline V gene. CDR3 nucleotides: TGTGCCACCAGTGACCCCTACAATGAGCAGTTCTTC. Amino acid sequence: CATSDPYNEQFF.

This clonotype was seen at least ten times. The chain combines TRBV9 with TRBJ1-3; D not resolved. CDR3 length equals 14 residues. In germline, CDR1 is SGDLS, CDR2 YYNGEE. Between the trimmed V and J ends, which lost 0 bases and 10 bases, there was a span of 14 bases. CDR3 bases: TGTGCCAGCAGCGTAGTAGAACCTCTCGGGACCATATATTTT. Its translation: CASSVVEPLGTIYF. Filled out from reference TRBV9 and TRBJ1-3, the complete variable domain reads DSGVTQTPKHLITATGQRVTLRCSPRSGDLSVYWYQQSLDQGLQFLIQYYNGEERAKGNILERFSAQQFPDLHSELNLSSLELGDSALYFCASSVVEPLGTIYFGEGSWLTVV.